A single sample gave rise to the 11 T cell receptor beta chains below, sequenced in a study of blood T cells in healthy people across ages. Next came a second PCR, run for about 7 to 12 cycles, which used a sample-barcoded 5' primer along with a J-beta primer mix. One entry per CDR3 protein results from TCRdb running MiXCR on the 5' RACE reads. Of 800,000 or so distinct CDR3 sequences listed, roughly 46% are singletons. The sample taken for sequencing was blood. The receptor set was obtained from an older man in good health.

This clonotype has only one observation. The genes are TRBV7-9 and TRBJ2-7; the D is unclear. There are 16 residues in the CDR3. Germline assignment: CDR1 SEHNR and CDR2 FQNEAQ (reference sequence). V lost 5 bases to trimming and J lost 2 bases, with 19 bases between them. Here the CDR3 reads CASSRMRTHSPYEQYF. The CDR3 DNA reads as TGTGCCAGCAGCCGCATGAGGACGCACTCACCCTACGAGCAGTACTTC.

The rearrangement uses TRBV20-1 and TRBJ1-1, with TRBD1 identical over 8 bases. V lost 0 bases, J lost 4 bases, and 10 bases stayed unmatched. CDR3 size: 16 residues. Germline CDR1 DFQATT, CDR2 SNEGSKA (reference sequence). The CDR3 region is CSARDPGQAPGTEAFF. The CDR3 DNA is TGCAGTGCTAGAGATCCGGGACAGGCCCCGGGCACTGAAGCTTTCTTT.

The genes are TRBV28 and TRBJ2-5; TRBD2 is a possible D gene (5 bases). Per the germline V gene, CDR1 is MDHEN and CDR2 is SYDVKM. The V end lost 4 bases, the J end lost 2 bases, and 17 bases lay between the germline ends. CDR3 length: 16 amino acids. CDR3: CASSSAGGVRQETQYF. CDR3 nucleotides: TGTGCCAGCAGTTCCGCGGGTGGAGTGCGACAAGAGACCCAGTACTTC.

This clonotype was counted only a few times. The J gene is TRBJ2-6, the V gene TRBV20-1, with 7 bases identical to TRBD2. Germline CDR1 is DFQATT and CDR2 is SNEGSKA (reference sequence). After removal of 6 bases from V and 0 bases from J, the junction contained 8 bases not matched to a gene. The CDR3 is made up of 16 amino acids. CDR3 protein: CSAKKAGYSGANVLTF. The CDR3 nucleotides read TGCAGTGCAAAAAAAGCGGGATACTCTGGGGCCAACGTCCTGACTTTC.

This clonotype occurred a few times. The chain combines TRBV7-2 with TRBJ2-3; D is possibly TRBD1 (6 bases). V lost 5 bases, J lost 4 bases, and 13 bases lay in between. CDR1 SGHTA and CDR2 FQGNSA come from the germline V gene. CDR3 size: 14 residues. This chain's CDR3 is CASSKSGHPDTQYF. The DNA of the CDR3 is TGTGCCAGCAGCAAATCGGGACACCCAGATACGCAGTATTTT.

This sequence joins TRBV12-3 or TRBV12-4 and TRBJ2-1; 9 bases line up with TRBD2. V was clipped by 5 bases and J by 4 bases; unmatched bases: 6. This CDR3 is built from 15 residues. The CDR3 here is CASSLSGRGYNEQFF. The CDR3 DNA is TGTGCCAGCAGTCTTAGCGGGAGAGGGTACAATGAGCAGTTCTTC.

The chain recombines TRBV11-2 with TRBJ2-5, with 7 bases aligning to TRBD2. Germline CDR1 SGHAT, CDR2 FQNNGV. J gave up 11 bases and V 6 bases, and 18 bases lay outside the gene matches. CDR3 length: 15 amino acids. This CDR3 is CASSTGDYPYNEQYF. The CDR3 DNA follows: TGTGCCAGCAGTACCGGGGACTATCCCTACAATGAGCAGTACTTC.

V gene TRBV19 combines with J gene TRBJ1-5; D ambiguous. V lost 6 bases and J lost 8, with 20 bases in between. The germline V gene encodes CDR1 LNHDA and CDR2 SQIVND (reference sequence). This CDR3 is 15 amino acids long. CDR3 protein: CASRPGNQVVEPQHF. The CDR3 bases are TGTGCCAGTAGACCCGGGAACCAGGTGGTTGAGCCCCAGCATTTT.

The chain has TRBV10-2 and TRBJ1-6; 7 nucleotides match TRBD1. This CDR3 comprises 16 residues. V lost 2 bases and J lost 4; bases outside the gene matches: 5. Germline CDR1 WSHSY, CDR2 SAAADI. Written as DNA, the CDR3 is TGCGCCAGCAGTGAGAGCAACAGGGGTTATAATTCACCCCTCCACTTT. Translated, it gives CASSESNRGYNSPLHF.

The chain has TRBV10-3 and TRBJ1-5; D not resolved. The length of the CDR3 is 13 residues. The germline V and J ends were trimmed by 8 bases and 3 bases, with 11 bases remaining between them. The germline gives CDR1 ENHRY, CDR2 SYGVKD. In DNA form, the CDR3 reads TGTGCCATCCGCCCGGGCCCCAATCAGCCCCAGCATTTT. Translating gives CAIRPGPNQPQHF.

In its sample, this clonotype was seen many times. The chain links TRBV29-1 to TRBJ2-5, with D hard to call. CDR1 SQVTM and CDR2 ANQGSEA come from the germline V gene. CDR3 length: 11 amino acids. Trimming stripped 0 bases from V and 4 bases from J, with 3 bases between. CDR3 region: CSVEDSETQYF. Here the CDR3 DNA reads TGCAGCGTTGAAGATTCAGAGACCCAGTACTTC.